The 10 T cell receptor beta chains in this list originate from one sample, sequenced in a study of T cell repertoires in cytomegalovirus infection (dated by TCRdb to between 2018 and 2021). In light of the paper, this sample's treatment or condition label describes: in vitro stimulation with specific CMV peptide epitopes to enrich CMV-specific T cells. The instrument given in TCRdb is Illumina HiSeq 1500. The public reads were reanalyzed by TCRdb: fastp trimming at Q25, MiXCR alignment, in-frame beta chains only. One record per CDR3 amino acid sequence lists the most common genes and DNA. The sample profile shows 800,000 to 950,000 distinct CDR3 sequences; around a third of them were found once. Of the sample, around 12% is held by the ten largest clones. These receptors lack a known antigen. The specimen comprised cultured CD8+ T cells from PBMCs, sampled from culture after CMV antigen stimulation. These receptors all stem from a human donor in good health (CMV status not recorded). Some clones in this sample may be carry-over from other donors' samples.

The V call is TRBV7-8, the J call TRBJ1-2, with 9 nucleotides matching TRBD1. Germline V gene sequence: CDR1 SGHVS, CDR2 FQNEAQ. The CDR3 length is 15 residues. J lost 7 bases, V lost 1 base, and 7 bases had no gene match. CDR3 amino acids: CASSLEGQGSRGYTF. The CDR3, as DNA: TGTGCCAGCAGCTTAGAGGGACAGGGAAGTCGTGGCTACACCTTC.

The chain couples TRBV7-6 to TRBJ2-1; 12 bases map to TRBD2. Trimming cost V 4 bases and J 9 bases; bases outside gene matches: 4. Germline V gene data show CDR1 as SGHVS and CDR2 as FNYEAQ. There are 14 residues in the CDR3. As DNA, the CDR3 is TGTGCCAGCAGCTCTAGCGGGGGGGCCACTGAGCAGTTCTTC. It specifies CASSSSGGATEQFF.

The chain joins TRBV6-2 or TRBV6-3 to TRBJ1-5, with a tentative D call TRBD1 (5 bases). CDR3 length: 14 amino acids. Germline assignment: CDR1 MNHEY and CDR2 SVGEGT. Trimming pared 6 bases from V and 5 bases from J, leaving 14 bases between. CDR3 sequence: CASRNAGYDQPQHF. The CDR3 region has the DNA TGTGCCAGCAGGAATGCAGGGTACGATCAGCCCCAGCATTTT.

This chain connects TRBV12-5 to TRBJ2-3, with 13 positions matching TRBD2. Trimming removed 7 bases from V and 4 bases from J; junction bases left unmatched: 8. The CDR3 contains 16 residues. Germline V lookup: CDR1 LGHNT, CDR2 FRNRAP. CDR3 sequence: CASVWTSGGQADTQYF. The CDR3 DNA reads as TGTGCTAGTGTTTGGACTAGCGGGGGACAGGCAGATACGCAGTATTTT.

The table lists this clonotype with a few counts. The chain carries TRBV7-9 and TRBJ1-6; tentatively, D is TRBD1 (6 bases). Germline V CDR1 and CDR2: SEHNR, FQNEAQ (reference sequence). CDR3 size: 14 residues. The V and J ends lost 6 bases and 5 bases respectively, with 11 bases between them. For the CDR3, the DNA is TGTGCCAGCAGGCTGGGACAAGATAATTCACCCCTCCACTTT. It specifies CASRLGQDNSPLHF.

The rearrangement links TRBV27 to TRBJ2-7; possible D gene TRBD2, 5 bases. This CDR3 region has 13 residues. CDR1 and CDR2 from the germline V gene are MNHEY and SMNVEV (reference sequence). With 9 bases removed from V and 6 bases from J, the gap between germline ends came to 18 bases. Here the CDR3 reads CASGEISATEQYF. The CDR3 coding sequence is TGTGCCAGTGGGGAGATCTCCGCCACCGAGCAGTACTTC.

The genes are TRBV28 and TRBJ2-1; 7 positions match TRBD1. Trimming at V came to 6 bases and at J to 2 bases, leaving 7 bases not matched to a gene. There are 15 residues in the CDR3. Germline V gene lookup returns CDR1 MDHEN and CDR2 SYDVKM. Written as DNA, the CDR3 is TGTGCCAGCAGGCCAGACAGGGAGACCTACAATGAGCAGTTCTTC. It codes for CASRPDRETYNEQFF.

This clonotype was found many times. The chain has TRBV7-8 and TRBJ1-6, with a tentative D call TRBD1 (5 bases). The V gene's germline CDR1 is SGHVS and CDR2 FQNEAQ. CDR3 size: 16 residues. V lost 5 bases and J lost 6, with 17 bases in between. The CDR3 protein is CASSLNWPGPNSPLHF. The CDR3, as DNA: TGTGCCAGCAGCCTGAATTGGCCGGGACCTAATTCACCCCTCCACTTT.

The rearrangement joins TRBV9 to TRBJ2-3, with 10 positions matching TRBD2. The V gene end was trimmed by 4 bases and the J gene end by 4 bases; junction bases not matched to a gene: 9. This CDR3 region has 16 residues. Germline V gene sequence: CDR1 SGDLS, CDR2 YYNGEE. The CDR3 DNA follows: TGTGCCAGCAGCACCTTCAGCGGGGGGGCCGCAGATACGCAGTATTTT. It translates to CASSTFSGGAADTQYF. The full variable domain, with the rest looked up from reference TRBV9 and TRBJ2-3, is DSGVTQTPKHLITATGQRVTLRCSPRSGDLSVYWYQQSLDQGLQFLIQYYNGEERAKGNILERFSAQQFPDLHSELNLSSLELGDSALYFCASSTFSGGAADTQYFGPGTRLTVL.

In its sample, this clonotype was seen a few times. The CDR3 spells CASSIRGPNQPQHF. DNA of the CDR3: TGTGCCAGTAGTATAAGAGGGCCGAATCAGCCCCAGCATTTT. The chain couples TRBV19 to TRBJ1-5; no reliable D call. The V end was cut by 2 bases, the J end by 4 bases, with 9 bases between. The CDR3 sequence is 14 residues long. The germline V gene has CDR1 LNHDA and CDR2 SQIVND (reference sequence).